This T cell receptor (beta chain) was retrieved from a study of cytomegalovirus exposure and HLA in healthy donors (dated by TCRdb to the late 2010s). With regard to the full study: An earlier analysis of approximately 550 of the donors reported approximately 270 Gb of sequence data and more than 90 million unique TCR beta sequences from some 180 million T cells. The study aimed to test whether signatures of past pathogen exposure could be identified by cataloging public T cell receptors. Class I and class II HLA loci were covered by the typing at four-digit resolution. All discovery cohort repertoires had been generated using a single sequencing platform. Among about 360 genotyped donors of the cohort, an average of 235,054 unique TCR beta nucleotide sequences were sequenced per donor, roughly 20% of them non-productive. The study combined high-throughput TCR immunosequencing, statistical association of individual TCRs with disease status, and machine learning to predict cytomegalovirus infection status. The later analysis used no new phenotypic data to find candidate immune exposures, relying instead on TCR beta sequences and their occurrence across donors. Typing coverage varied by locus: 629-630 donors for A, B, C, DRB1 and DQB1; approximately 520 for DQA1; 606 for DPA1; approximately 450 for DPB1. A separate validation cohort of 100 to 150 different subjects was used in addition to the 666-subject first cohort. Genome-wide SNP genotypes for about three fifths of the roughly 700 donors were used in a later genetic analysis, which treated that subset as a discovery cohort. A later analysis re-examined previously published TCR beta repertoires from roughly 650 donors and added high-resolution HLA genotyping to investigate patterns of TCR occurrence. Among the roughly 380 genotyped donors, 75% to 90% belonged to the genetic ancestry cluster associated with self-reported Caucasian donors. An early release that covered around 590 HLA-typed donors contained about 300 gigabases of sequencing data and 85 million to 100 million unique TCR sequences. Alongside the repertoire data, information on donor age, sex, ethnicity and CMV serostatus was compiled. An earlier analysis of 587 of the donors used high-throughput TCR beta sequencing to judge whether each TCR beta V gene segment behaved as functional or pseudogenic. Because of strong linkage in the cohort, roughly 5 DR-DQ haplotypes were treated as single units for association and clustering. Using immunosequencing, the study profiled T cell repertoires from some 670 subjects and related those repertoires to cytomegalovirus serostatus.

Reading from cysteine to phenylalanine, the CDR3 counts 12 amino acids. Solely the CDR3 DNA is kept, with 36 bases framed from the first base. According to the germline V gene (reference sequence), CDR1 reads LNHNV and CDR2 reads YYDKDF. V is clipped by 3 bases and J by 3 bases, and the sequence between their germline boundaries is 6 bases long. What the authors observed across the whole study: In both the original and validation cohorts, the classifier was reported to diagnose cytomegalovirus status with high specificity and sensitivity. Presence/absence analyses assumed roughly uniform sequencing depth across donors, an assumption that may not hold. A later genetic analysis associated a missense DCLRE1C variant with V-gene and J-gene trimming of TCR beta chains, and an independent cohort replicated the association. In an earlier analysis of about 600 of the donors, most TCR beta V segments appeared in productive rearrangements about 87% or about 30% of the time, broadly matching IMGT annotations. Specific HLA alleles were associated with 15,000 to 20,000 TCR beta sequences at a false discovery rate of 0.05 in a later analysis. Because some donors lacked HLA typing at each locus, the association tests relied only on the typed subset. A further reported finding was that TCR beta sequences accurately predicted the HLA-A and HLA-B alleles for most subjects in the first cohort. Because counts were too low, some 16 rarely observed V segments, including chromosome 9 orphons, were excluded from the earlier analysis of several hundred of the donors. The cohort was sequenced for TCR beta chains only, and without alpha or paired-chain data the features that could be detected were limited. A cluster of highly shared sequence variants was judged likely to represent a technical artifact of the sequencing pipeline. In a later analysis, several top co-occurrence clusters were reported to appear linked to parvovirus B19, influenza, CMV and Epstein-Barr virus. Linkage disequilibrium might explain the correlated functional status among segregating V segments, but an unknown experimental factor could not be ruled out. In vitro tests confirmed that a few of the cytomegalovirus-associated TCR beta chains recognize cytomegalovirus antigens. According to a later analysis, most CMV-associated TCR beta chains appeared to be HLA-restricted, and the HLA associations seemed to be driven largely by CMV exposure. While some public TCRs were present in many individuals, most TCR sequences turned up only very rarely across donors. A later analysis found that TCR association rates varied across HLA loci, with DRB1 alleles showing the most associated TCRs and HLA-C alleles the fewest. According to a later genetic analysis, donors in an Asian-associated ancestry cluster had fewer N-insertions in productive TCRs than the approximately 630-donor mean. In the study, some 180 TCR beta chains were listed as associated with cytomegalovirus. Immune exposure information for the cohort was limited to CMV serostatus. Some IMGT-functional V segments, including TRBV6-2 and TRBV6-3, could not be told apart with the 87-base-pair reads, so those segments were excluded. When HLA alleles, especially DR and DQ, strongly co-occurred, attributing TCR associations to individual alleles was difficult. In a later analysis, HLA-associated TCR beta chains were found to be more clonally expanded and to have lower generation probabilities than equally common non-associated chains. The authors suggested that the approach could potentially be extended to other disease states and immunological phenotypes.

This clone appeared a few times. The antigen it binds to is not known. No much larger clone is present one base from it, and per-base qualities are unavailable. The library was produced with the immunoSEQ multiplex PCR assay. For the multiplex PCR, a mixture combining 60 forward primers for TCR Vbeta segments and 13 reverse primers for TCR Jbeta segments was used. The CDR3 region of rearranged TCR beta genes was amplified from genomic DNA with a multiplex PCR assay. The amplified TCR beta libraries were sequenced on the Illumina HiSeq System as 87-base-pair reads. In the authors' own workflow: A later analysis counted tens of millions of unique TCR beta chains across the 550 to 700 repertoires, and some 12 million of these chains were shared by at least two donors. To remove PCR and sequencing errors, raw reads were error-corrected and collapsed into unique sequences using a nearest-neighbor algorithm that merged closely related sequences. Alignment of CDR3 sequences to IMGT reference sequences was used to assign V, D and J gene segments. For a sequence to be retained, a match of at least six nucleotides was required to both a V gene segment and a J gene segment. A rearrangement counted as productive if the CDR3 had no stop codons and remained in frame with V and J, and every other rearrangement counted as non-productive. Following IMGT convention, CDR3 was defined as the stretch from the second conserved V-encoded cysteine up to the conserved J-encoded phenylalanine. The earlier analysis of 550 to 650 of the donors excluded any sequence lacking an unambiguous match to a single V gene segment. An earlier analysis of fewer than 750 of the donors called V segments functional above 56.7% productive rearrangements and segregating when the between-donor standard deviation exceeded 5%. A statistical classification framework was built to diagnose cytomegalovirus status from the catalog of TCR beta chain sequences. A later analysis assigned V and J genes by comparing TCR nucleotide sequences with IMGT/GENE-DB human TR gene sequences. A later analysis assigned CDR3 sequences and most-parsimonious VDJ recombination scenarios with the TCRdist pipeline. In a later analysis, each TCR beta chain was defined by its CDR3 amino acid sequence together with its V-gene family, and reads without a unique V-gene family were excluded. A later analysis removed 500 to 650 highly shared, low-generation-probability nucleotide sequences to deal with suspected cross-contamination and a sequencing artifact. For each public chain, a later analysis derived a clonal expansion index from normalized ranks of inferred template counts within each repertoire. In a later analysis, generation probabilities were computed with a VDJ recombination model fitted to out-of-frame rearrangements, and the resulting probabilities were checked against IGoR. A later analysis scored TCR-TCR, TCR-HLA and TCR-CMV co-occurrence with hypergeometric tests, applying a repertoire-size bias correction to TCR pairs. In a later analysis, false discovery rates were estimated by permuting HLA or CMV assignments 20 times. A later analysis grouped co-occurring TCRs with DBSCAN, adding TCRdist sequence similarity when clustering within HLA-allele-positive subsets. Co-occurrence clustering excluded repertoires with fewer than 30,000 or more than 120,000 public chains, plus five with anomalous nucleotide sharing. TCRdb took this table from immuneACCESS and kept in-frame rearrangements with V and J called. Such tables lack part of the clones; where checked against another copy, unresolved V genes explain under half of the gap, and the rest is unexplained. The V and J calls and clone size were taken over from that table, and D and trimming were inferred from the DNA. The sample table records just over 80,000 clones; 78% of these occur just once. The ten largest clonotypes hold over 4.5% of the sample.

The cohort comprised more than 550 healthy bone marrow donors. At the time of sampling, every cohort member was nominally healthy, though immune exposures that went unrecorded were likely present. The donor was CMV seropositive and belonged to the group of over 250 seropositive cohort members. Every donor gave a peripheral blood sample, and the peripheral blood mononuclear cells from that sample were used for TCR beta sequencing. The Qiagen DNeasy Blood Extraction Kit was used to extract genomic DNA from the blood cell samples. This sequence was found in a man between 18 and 35 years old in good health and CMV-seropositive. The rearrangement combines TRBV15 with TRBJ2-7; the D segment cannot be called with confidence. Sequencing input: PBMCs. In nucleotides, the sequence is TGTGCCACCAGCAGTCCCGGCTACGAGCAGTACTTC. This sequence encodes CATSSPGYEQYF.